These 21 T cell receptor beta chains were sequenced from one sample in a study of monozygotic twins with cystic fibrosis. Sequencing used immunoSEQ multiplex PCR; TCRdb keeps in-frame clones, though not all of them. The sample carries 30,000 or so clones, more than 85% recorded once. The sequenced sample consisted of blood. The origin of the receptors is a girl aged 2 to 9 with cystic fibrosis.

The V call is TRBV5-1, the J call TRBJ1-1, with TRBD1 matching 10 bases. J was trimmed by 11 bases and V by 4 bases; bases with no gene match: 8. The germline V gene encodes CDR1 SGHRS and CDR2 YFSETQ. The CDR3 consists of 13 residues. The chain's CDR3 is CASSPGTGVIAFF. CDR3 nucleotides: TGCGCCAGCAGCCCCGGGACAGGGGTGATCGCTTTCTTT.

This rearrangement joins TRBV30 to TRBJ1-1; D not resolved. The CDR3 loop spans 13 amino acids. The germline V and J ends were trimmed by 1 base and 1 base, with 7 bases remaining between them. Germline CDR1 reads GTSNPN; CDR2 reads SVGIG (reference sequence). CDR3 in amino acids: CAWSGLTNTEAFF. In DNA form, the CDR3 reads TGTGCCTGGAGTGGGCTTACGAACACTGAAGCTTTCTTT.

The chain links TRBV4-1 to TRBJ2-1; D uncertain. Germline loops: CDR1 MGHRA, CDR2 YSYEKL. The ends were cut back, 1 base at V and 3 bases at J, with 13 bases in the middle. The CDR3 has 16 amino acids. The CDR3 DNA reads TGCGCCAGCAGCCAAGTACCTGTGCCCCTCTACAATGAGCAGTTCTTC. It yields the protein CASSQVPVPLYNEQFF.

V is TRBV20-1 and J is TRBJ2-5; no clear D. The germline V gene encodes CDR1 DFQATT and CDR2 SNEGSKA (reference sequence). V shed 6 bases and J shed 5 bases, with 10 bases lying between them. The CDR3 runs to 11 residues. In DNA, the CDR3 is TGCAGTGCCGGAGAATGGGAGACCCAGTACTTC. Translation gives CSAGEWETQYF.

The V and J genes are TRBV5-1 and TRBJ2-5; 9 nucleotides match TRBD1. Germline loops: CDR1 SGHRS, CDR2 YFSETQ. CDR3 length: 16 amino acids. The V gene end was trimmed by 4 bases and the J gene end by 0 bases; junction bases not matched to a gene: 7. The CDR3 protein is CASSATGTGNQETQYF. Here the CDR3 DNA reads TGCGCCAGCAGCGCGACCGGGACAGGGAACCAAGAGACCCAGTACTTC.

The chain recombines TRBV11-3 with TRBJ1-2, with no clear D. Germline V gene lookup returns CDR1 SGHNT and CDR2 YENEEA. This CDR3 has 14 amino acids. Trimming took off 1 base at V and 0 bases at J, with 6 bases between the two ends. CDR3 in DNA: TGTGCCAGCAGCTTAGGGGAAGCTAACTATGGCTACACCTTC. This sequence encodes CASSLGEANYGYTF. Drawing the rest from reference TRBV11-3 and TRBJ1-2, the complete variable domain is EAGVVQSPRYKIIEKKQPVAFWCNPISGHNTLYWYLQNLGQGPELLIRYENEEAVDDSQLPKDRFSAERLKGVDSTLKIQPAELGDSAVYLCASSLGEANYGYTFGSGTRLTVV.

This chain joins TRBV5-1 and TRBJ2-2; D uncertain. Looked up from germline, CDR1 is SGHRS and CDR2 is YFSETQ. V was trimmed by 3 bases and J by 7 bases, leaving 4 bases between them. The CDR3 length is 11 residues. As DNA, the CDR3 is TGCGCCAGCAGCTGGGGCGGGGAGCTGTTTTTT. Translated: CASSWGGELFF.

The rearrangement joins TRBV27 to TRBJ2-5; D gene ambiguous. Per the germline V gene, CDR1 is MNHEY and CDR2 is SMNVEV (reference sequence). Deletions cut 5 bases from V and 5 bases from J, with 18 bases between. This CDR3 is built from 15 residues. This chain's CDR3 is CASSPWTTSGETQYF. In DNA, the CDR3 is TGTGCCAGCAGTCCCTGGACGACCAGTGGGGAGACCCAGTACTTC.

This chain uses TRBV27 with TRBJ1-1, with 9 bases matching TRBD1. This CDR3 is 17 amino acids long. V gave up 2 bases and J gave up 1 base; unmatched junction bases: 8. The germline CDR1 and CDR2 sequences are MNHEY and SMNVEV (reference sequence). CDR3 bases: TGTGCCAGCAGTTTAGGGACAGGGATCTTAGGGAACACTGAAGCTTTCTTT. The encoded protein is CASSLGTGILGNTEAFF.

The rearrangement uses TRBV6-5 and TRBJ1-1; 11 bases agree with TRBD1. The CDR3 runs 15 residues. V gave up 1 base and J gave up 6 bases; unmatched junction bases: 4. The germline gives CDR1 MNHEY, CDR2 SVGAGI. The CDR3 nucleotides read TGTGCCAGCAGTTACTTCGGGACAGGGGGTTCTGAAGCTTTCTTT. Its translation is CASSYFGTGGSEAFF.

The gene calls are TRBV5-6 and TRBJ1-2, with D unresolved. Trimming took off 6 bases at V and 0 bases at J, with 18 bases between the two ends. This CDR3 comprises 16 residues. Germline V gene data show CDR1 as SGHDT and CDR2 as YYEEEE. The CDR3 bases are TGTGCCAGCACCAGGCGCTCCCACCACCCTAACTATGGCTACACCTTC. This encodes CASTRRSHHPNYGYTF.

This clone has more than one count but fewer than ten. The chain couples TRBV7-8 to TRBJ2-7, with D tentatively TRBD1 or TRBD2 (5 bases each). This CDR3 region has 13 residues. V was shortened by 7 bases and J by 3 bases, with 13 bases between the two germline ends. The germline V gene encodes CDR1 SGHVS and CDR2 FQNEAQ. The CDR3 reads CASMGDLFYEQYF. Here the CDR3 DNA reads TGTGCCAGCATGGGGGACCTATTCTACGAGCAGTACTTC.

By sample fraction, this clone is medium-sized. CDR3 sequence: CARTLADYEQYF. The CDR3 nucleotides are TGCGCCAGGACGCTAGCGGACTACGAGCAGTACTTC. The rearrangement uses TRBV10-1 and TRBJ2-7, with 7 bases matching TRBD2. The germline V gene encodes CDR1 WNHNN and CDR2 SYGVQD (reference sequence). With V trimmed by 9 bases and J by 3 bases, 5 bases remained unmatched. The CDR3 sequence is 12 residues long.

This chain links TRBV5-1 with TRBJ2-7, with D perhaps matching TRBD1 (6 bases). The V gene's germline CDR1 is SGHRS and CDR2 YFSETQ. CDR3 size: 13 residues. Trimming took 1 base from V and 2 from J, leaving 7 bases between them. This CDR3 reads CASSLSGAYEQYF. CDR3 coding DNA: TGCGCCAGCAGCTTGTCAGGGGCCTACGAGCAGTACTTC.

The CDR3 spells CASSLLGQGAYEQYF. As DNA, the CDR3 is TGTGCCAGCAGCTTATTGGGACAGGGGGCTTACGAGCAGTACTTC. This chain uses TRBV7-8 with TRBJ2-7, with 12 bases that match TRBD1. The CDR3 has 15 residues. V shed 2 bases and J 4 bases; nucleotides not matched to a gene: 3. Germline V gene data show CDR1 as SGHVS and CDR2 as FQNEAQ. The whole variable domain, remainder taken from reference TRBV7-8 and TRBJ2-7, is GAGVSQSPRYKVAKRGQDVALRCDPISGHVSLFWYQQALGQGPEFLTYFQNEAQLDKSGLPSDRFFAERPEGSVSTLKIQRTQQEDSAVYLCASSLLGQGAYEQYFGPGTRLTVT.

The chain combines TRBV28 with TRBJ1-2; tentatively, D is TRBD1 (5 bases). This CDR3 has 16 amino acids. CDR1 and CDR2 from the germline V gene are MDHEN and SYDVKM. The ends were cut back, 4 bases at V and 7 bases at J, with 22 bases in the middle. CDR3 protein: CASSSYVEGLVTGYTF. CDR3 sequence (DNA): TGTGCCAGCAGTTCCTACGTAGAGGGGTTGGTTACTGGCTACACCTTC.

This clone was detected once. J is TRBJ1-1 and V is TRBV6-5; D remains ambiguous. CDR3 length: 15 residues. V was clipped by 0 bases and J by 4 bases, with 12 bases between them. Germline V lookup: CDR1 MNHEY, CDR2 SVGAGI. CDR3 protein: CASSYSGPLPTEAFF. CDR3 in DNA: TGTGCCAGCAGTTACTCGGGCCCCTTGCCCACTGAAGCTTTCTTT.

The CDR3 DNA reads TGTGCCAGCAGCTGGCGGGGGTCTCACTACGAGCAGTACTTC. Its translation: CASSWRGSHYEQYF. The V call is TRBV13, the J call TRBJ2-7; 7 bases line up with TRBD2. This CDR3 contains 14 residues. J was trimmed by 3 bases and V by 4 bases; bases with no gene match: 6. Per the germline V gene, CDR1 is PRHDT and CDR2 is FYEKMQ (reference sequence).

This clone appeared a few times. V is TRBV6-5 and J is TRBJ1-1; D is ambiguous. The V end lost 6 bases, the J end lost 1 base, and 12 bases lay between the germline ends. Germline assignment: CDR1 MNHEY and CDR2 SVGAGI. This CDR3 region has 14 residues. The CDR3 DNA follows: TGTGCCAGCAGCTACACGGGAGCGAACACTGAAGCTTTCTTT. Protein: CASSYTGANTEAFF.

The chain is built from TRBV10-1 and TRBJ2-7; a possible D gene is TRBD1 (5 bases). Germline V gene data show CDR1 as WNHNN and CDR2 as SYGVQD (reference sequence). Trimming removed 5 bases at V and 4 bases at J, with 12 bases between. This CDR3 is built from 13 residues. The CDR3 spells CASSYRQGYEQYF. DNA of the CDR3: TGCGCCAGCAGTTATAGGCAGGGATACGAGCAGTACTTC.

CDR3 sequence: CASSLGQPGLATKEQYF. CDR3 sequence (DNA): TGTGCCAGCAGCTTGGGTCAACCGGGACTAGCTACTAAAGAGCAGTACTTC. The chain recombines TRBV5-4 with TRBJ2-7; 9 bases fit TRBD2. The ends lost 0 bases at V and 7 bases at J; junction bases unmatched: 14. The CDR3 runs 17 residues. The germline V gene has CDR1 SGHNT and CDR2 YYREEE (reference sequence).